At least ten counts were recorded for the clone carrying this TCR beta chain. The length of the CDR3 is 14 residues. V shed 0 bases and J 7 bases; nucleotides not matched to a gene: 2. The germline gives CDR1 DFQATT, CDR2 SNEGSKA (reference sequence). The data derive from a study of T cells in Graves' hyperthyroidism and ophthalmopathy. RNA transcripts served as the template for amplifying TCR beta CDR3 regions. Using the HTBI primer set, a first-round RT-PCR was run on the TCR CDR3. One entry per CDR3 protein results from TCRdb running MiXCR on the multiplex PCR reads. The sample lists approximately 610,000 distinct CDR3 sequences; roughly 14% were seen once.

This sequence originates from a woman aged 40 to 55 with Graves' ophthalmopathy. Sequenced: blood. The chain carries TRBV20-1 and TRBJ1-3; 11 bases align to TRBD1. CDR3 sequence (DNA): TGCAGTGCTAGAGAGGACAGGGGGCGGAACACCATATATTTT. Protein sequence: CSAREDRGRNTIYF.